The sequence of this T cell receptor beta chain was determined in a study of CD8+ T cells in alopecia areata. Study findings and constraints: Mice showed clearer TCR sharing than patients did, a gap that was possibly HLA-related. Affected scalp, especially in alopecia totalis/universalis, had a higher clonality than normal scalp did. Scalp samples also yield sequences from resident alphabeta T cells of normal skin.

Germline V gene lookup returns CDR1 SEHNR and CDR2 FQNEAQ (reference sequence). The CDR3 is 16 amino acids. V was pared by 8 bases and J by 1 base, with 20 bases between. Once RNA had been extracted, it was reverse transcribed into cDNA to act as the sequencing template. Repertoires were generated with immunoSEQ multiplex PCR, while TCRdb's copy carries only in-frame clones and drops some. The table has over 150,000 clones, more than 50% seen once; the top ten hold about 5.3%. Both CD4+ and CD8+ T cells were separated by sorting PBMCs. Details on this clone: The target antigen is unknown.

This chain uses TRBV7-9 with TRBJ1-1, with D maybe TRBD1 (5 bases). This clonotype was sampled from a human donor in good health. Sample: CD8+ T cells sorted from blood. DNA of the CDR3: TGTGCCAGCGACACATACAGGAGTACTTCGAACACTGAAGCTTTCTTT. Its protein is CASDTYRSTSNTEAFF.